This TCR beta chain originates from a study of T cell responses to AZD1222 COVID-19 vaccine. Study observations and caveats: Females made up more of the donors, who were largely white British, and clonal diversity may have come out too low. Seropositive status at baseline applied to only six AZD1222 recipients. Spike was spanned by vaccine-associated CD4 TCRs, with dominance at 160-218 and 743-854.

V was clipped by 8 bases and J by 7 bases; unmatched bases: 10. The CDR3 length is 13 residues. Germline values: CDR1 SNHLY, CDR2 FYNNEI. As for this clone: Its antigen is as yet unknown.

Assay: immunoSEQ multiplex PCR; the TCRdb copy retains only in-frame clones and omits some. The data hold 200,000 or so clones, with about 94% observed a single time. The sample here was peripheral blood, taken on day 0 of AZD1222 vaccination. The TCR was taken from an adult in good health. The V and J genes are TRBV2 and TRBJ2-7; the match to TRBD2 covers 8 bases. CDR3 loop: CASVRTSRGEQYF. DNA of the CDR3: TGTGCCAGCGTTCGGACTAGCAGGGGTGAGCAGTACTTC.